This TCR beta chain derives from a study of technical replicates of blood from a few donors. Assay used: immunoSEQ multiplex PCR; TCRdb lists only in-frame clones, some missing. The table includes tens of thousands of clones, 85% to 90% detected once. From germline, CDR1 is LNHDA and CDR2 SQIVND (reference sequence). Trimming removed 2 bases from V and 0 bases from J; junction bases left unmatched: 7. The CDR3 runs 18 residues. The V gene is TRBV19, the J gene TRBJ2-4, with 10 bases matching TRBD2. Sequences were obtained from PBMCs. The sequence was collected from a human donor in good health. Some clones in this sample may be carry-over from other donors' samples. The CDR3 region has the DNA TGTGCCAGTAGTATAATAGCGGGGGGAATAGGAGCCAAAAACATTCAGTACTTC. Its protein is CASSIIAGGIGAKNIQYF.